Below, 28 T cell receptor beta chains from the same sample are listed, as sequenced in a study of T cell repertoires in cytomegalovirus infection (dated by TCRdb to the late 2010s). Sequencing relied on an Illumina HiSeq 1500. TCRdb cleaned the public reads at Q25 with fastp, built clones with MiXCR and kept in-frame beta chains. CDR3 protein duplicates are merged, each entry listing the most common genes and DNA. Here the sample has 400,000 or so distinct CDR3 sequences; less than 20% occur a single time. The biggest ten clones account for roughly 9% of the sample. Sequencing was performed on PBMCs. The receptors originated from a human donor in good health (CMV status not recorded). Some clones in this sample may be carry-over from other donors' samples.

This clonotype was detected ten times or more. The V and J genes are TRBV6-1 and TRBJ2-4, with 10 nucleotides matching TRBD2. With V trimmed by 6 bases and J by 9 bases, 23 bases remained unmatched. This CDR3 is 19 amino acids long. Germline V lookup: CDR1 MNHNS, CDR2 SASEGT. The CDR3 DNA sequence: TGTGCCAGCAGGGGGTCGCAGGGGTATGGGCTAGCGGGAGCGGGCATTCAGTACTTC. Translated: CASRGSQGYGLAGAGIQYF.

This clonotype appeared many times. The CDR3 loop reads CASSQDSVADTQYF. The CDR3 DNA follows: TGTGCCAGCAGCCAAGATTCGGTAGCGGATACGCAGTATTTT. The chain joins TRBV4-2 to TRBJ2-3; D is perhaps TRBD2 (5 bases). This CDR3 is built from 14 residues. Germline V gives CDR1 LGHNA, CDR2 YNFKEQ. Trimming shortened V by 0 bases and J by 6 bases, and 10 bases separated the two germline ends.

J is TRBJ1-1 and V is TRBV28; D gene unclear. V was clipped by 5 bases and J by 4 bases, with 11 bases between them. CDR3 length: 13 residues. From germline, CDR1 is MDHEN and CDR2 SYDVKM. For the CDR3, the DNA is TGTGCCAGCAGTGATGGCTCTGGCACTGAAGCTTTCTTT. Its translation is CASSDGSGTEAFF. Filled out from reference TRBV28 and TRBJ1-1, the complete variable domain reads DVKVTQSSRYLVKRTGEKVFLECVQDMDHENMFWYRQDPGLGLRLIYFSYDVKMKEKGDIPEGYSVSREKKERFSLILESASTNQTSMYLCASSDGSGTEAFFGQGTRLTVV.

This clonotype was seen a few times. J is TRBJ2-4 and V is TRBV15; 11 bases align to TRBD2. With V trimmed by 0 bases and J by 0 bases, 7 bases remained unmatched. Per the germline V gene, CDR1 is LNHNV and CDR2 is YYDKDF (reference sequence). CDR3 length equals 19 residues. CDR3 in amino acids: CATSRDQRTSGLAKNIQYF. In DNA, the CDR3 is TGTGCCACCAGCAGAGATCAGAGGACTAGCGGGTTAGCCAAAAACATTCAGTACTTC.

In this sample, this clonotype turned up a few times. The chain joins TRBV27 to TRBJ2-6, with 9 bases aligning to TRBD1. Trimming cost V 5 bases and J 2 bases; bases outside gene matches: 4. Germline V lookup: CDR1 MNHEY, CDR2 SMNVEV (reference sequence). The CDR3 totals 16 residues. CDR3 loop: CASSRRDRAGANVLTF. CDR3 nucleotides: TGTGCCAGCAGTCGCCGGGACAGGGCTGGGGCCAACGTCCTGACTTTC.

CDR3 protein: CASSLNSGLAEQYF. For the CDR3, the DNA is TGTGCCAGCAGCTTAAACTCGGGACTCGCCGAGCAGTACTTC. This chain uses TRBV11-2 with TRBJ2-7; D perhaps matches TRBD2 (6 bases). The V end was cut by 2 bases, the J end by 6 bases, with 14 bases between. Germline-derived CDR1 and CDR2 are SGHAT and FQNNGV. The CDR3 consists of 14 residues.

The chain has TRBV29-1 and TRBJ1-2; no firm D call. Germline-derived CDR1 and CDR2 are SQVTM and ANQGSEA. This CDR3 has 8 amino acids. Trimming shortened V by 1 base and J by 9 bases, and 0 bases separated the two germline ends. CDR3 nucleotide sequence: TGCAGCGTTGAAGGCTACACCTTC. Its protein is CSVEGYTF.

This chain uses TRBV15 with TRBJ2-7, with TRBD1 as a possible D gene (6 bases). This CDR3 spans 15 amino acids. V lost 0 bases, J lost 3 bases, and 12 bases lay in between. From germline, CDR1 is LNHNV and CDR2 YYDKDF (reference sequence). In DNA form, the CDR3 reads TGTGCCACCAGCAGAGATATAAGGGGGAACTACGAGCAGTACTTC. Encoded protein: CATSRDIRGNYEQYF.

The sample holds many counts of this clonotype. This chain uses TRBV12-3 or TRBV12-4 with TRBJ2-3, with D possibly TRBD1 on 5 matching bases. Trimming removed 6 bases from V and 2 bases from J, with 15 bases in between. This CDR3 region has 15 residues. The CDR3 region is CASRLRTSVTDTQYF. The CDR3 coding sequence is TGTGCCAGCAGACTGAGGACAAGCGTCACAGATACGCAGTATTTT.

The chain links TRBV4-1 to TRBJ2-7, with a possible D match to TRBD1 (8 bases). V lost 0 bases, J lost 3 bases, and 18 bases lay in between. Germline CDR1 reads MGHRA; CDR2 reads YSYEKL. The CDR3 runs to 17 residues. In nucleotides, the CDR3 is TGCGCCAGCAGCCAAGAGGGAGGGCAGGGGGCATTCTACGAGCAGTACTTC. It encodes CASSQEGGQGAFYEQYF.

This clonotype occurred a few times. The chain recombines TRBV7-8 with TRBJ2-1; no clear D. Trimming cost V 1 base and J 9 bases, with 10 bases left between them. This CDR3 has 13 residues. The germline gives CDR1 SGHVS, CDR2 FQNEAQ. In DNA form, the CDR3 reads TGTGCCAGCAGCTTAGTCTGGCTCCCTGAGCAGTTCTTC. Protein product: CASSLVWLPEQFF. Using reference TRBV7-8 and TRBJ2-1 for the parts outside the CDR3, the full variable domain is GAGVSQSPRYKVAKRGQDVALRCDPISGHVSLFWYQQALGQGPEFLTYFQNEAQLDKSGLPSDRFFAERPEGSVSTLKIQRTQQEDSAVYLCASSLVWLPEQFFGPGTRLTVL.

In this sample, this clonotype turned up a few times. The gene calls are TRBV9 and TRBJ2-7; possibly TRBD1 for D (5 bases). The CDR3 has 12 amino acids. The ends were cut back, 7 bases at V and 0 bases at J, with 8 bases in the middle. Per germline, CDR1 SGDLS and CDR2 YYNGEE. In DNA form, the CDR3 reads TGTGCCAGCGGGGCAGACTCCTACGAGCAGTACTTC. Translation gives CASGADSYEQYF. Variable domain in full (rest from reference TRBV9 and TRBJ2-7): DSGVTQTPKHLITATGQRVTLRCSPRSGDLSVYWYQQSLDQGLQFLIQYYNGEERAKGNILERFSAQQFPDLHSELNLSSLELGDSALYFCASGADSYEQYFGPGTRLTVT.

The chain combines TRBV18 with TRBJ2-5; D is uncertain. This CDR3 spans 14 amino acids. Per the germline V gene, CDR1 is KGHSH and CDR2 is LQKENI. V lost 2 bases to trimming and J lost 4 bases, with 11 bases between them. CDR3: CASSPNDSGETQYF. In DNA, the CDR3 is TGTGCCAGCTCACCAAACGATTCCGGAGAGACCCAGTACTTC.

The V gene is TRBV5-1, the J gene TRBJ2-1; tentatively, D is TRBD1 (5 bases). V was shortened by 0 bases and J by 4 bases, with 11 bases between the two germline ends. The CDR3 is 15 amino acids. Germline lookup yields CDR1 SGHRS and CDR2 YFSETQ. The CDR3 DNA reads as TGCGCCAGCAGCTTGGAATTCGACAGATACAATGAGCAGTTCTTC. Residues: CASSLEFDRYNEQFF.

This clonotype was seen more than once but under ten times. The chain has TRBV24-1 and TRBJ2-1; the D gene is possibly TRBD1 (6 bases). The germline V gene encodes CDR1 KGHDR and CDR2 SFDVKD. The V gene lost 9 bases and the J gene lost 9 bases, with 11 bases spanning the gap. The CDR3 runs to 11 residues. CDR3 DNA sequence: TGTGCCACCGGAGCAGGGGCTGAGCAGTTCTTC. It is translated as CATGAGAEQFF.

This sequence joins TRBV6-5 and TRBJ1-3, with no clear D. CDR3 size: 15 residues. Germline V CDR1 and CDR2: MNHEY, SVGAGI. Trimming pared 6 bases from V and 0 bases from J, leaving 12 bases between. CDR3 DNA: TGTGCCAGCAGGAGGATCACAGACTCTGGAAACACCATATATTTT. Translated, it gives CASRRITDSGNTIYF.

The rearrangement uses TRBV12-3 or TRBV12-4 and TRBJ1-2; no firm D call. The V and J ends lost 6 bases and 5 bases respectively, with 13 bases between them. CDR3 length: 13 amino acids. The CDR3: CASSPRRGYGYTF. CDR3 coding DNA: TGTGCCAGCAGCCCCCGGCGGGGATATGGCTACACCTTC.

As concerns this clonotype: This may stem from a read error, because a much larger clone lies one nucleotide away. The chain couples TRBV7-8 to TRBJ2-1; 7 bases map to TRBD2. The junction had 21 bases not matched to a gene; V was cut back by 6 bases and J by 7 bases. The length of the CDR3 is 18 residues. Germline V gene sequence: CDR1 SGHVS, CDR2 FQNEAQ. The CDR3 reads CASSWTRSQRLTTNEQFF. Here the CDR3 DNA reads TGTGCCAGCAGTTGGACTAGGAGCCAACGACTCACAACTAATGAGCAGTTCTTC.

This clonotype occurred a few times. The chain links TRBV19 to TRBJ2-5; TRBD1 aligns across 10 bases. The trim removed 5 bases at V and 7 bases at J, leaving 7 bases unmatched. This CDR3 has 14 residues. The germline gives CDR1 LNHDA, CDR2 SQIVND (reference sequence). CDR3 region: CASSRDRGEGTQYF. CDR3 bases: TGTGCCAGTAGTCGGGACAGGGGAGAAGGGACCCAGTACTTC. The entire variable domain, with the rest obtained from reference TRBV19 and TRBJ2-5, is as follows: DGGITQSPKYLFRKEGQNVTLSCEQNLNHDAMYWYRQDPGQGLRLIYYSQIVNDFQKGDIAEGYSVSREKKESFPLTVTSAQKNPTAFYLCASSRDRGEGTQYFGPGTRLLVL.

The chain employs TRBV5-4 and TRBJ2-1; 8 nucleotides match TRBD2. CDR1 SGHNT and CDR2 YYREEE come from the germline V gene (reference sequence). The CDR3 sequence is 16 residues long. The V gene end was trimmed by 3 bases and the J gene end by 2 bases; junction bases not matched to a gene: 7. In DNA form, the CDR3 reads TGTGCCAGCAGCTCAGGACTAGCCGCCACCTACAATGAGCAGTTCTTC. Its translation: CASSSGLAATYNEQFF. Based on the CDR3 plus reference TRBV5-4 and TRBJ2-1, the full variable domain is ETGVTQSPTHLIKTRGQQVTLRCSSQSGHNTVSWYQQALGQGPQFIFQYYREEENGRGNFPPRFSGLQFPNYSSELNVNALELDDSALYLCASSSGLAATYNEQFFGPGTRLTVL.

The sample holds one count of this clonotype. The J gene is TRBJ1-4, the V gene TRBV4-3, with D tentatively TRBD1 (5 bases). Germline CDR1 reads LGHNA; CDR2 reads YSLEER. V lost 4 bases and J 6 bases, leaving 18 bases between the germline ends. CDR3 size: 16 residues. CDR3 residues: CASSRRGGAADEKLFF. DNA of the CDR3: TGCGCCAGCAGCCGGAGGGGTGGGGCAGCGGATGAAAAACTGTTTTTT.

This clonotype was counted only a few times. The chain is built from TRBV12-3 or TRBV12-4 and TRBJ2-2, with TRBD2 matching 7 bases. With V trimmed by 1 base and J by 2 bases, 4 bases remained unmatched. There are 16 residues in the CDR3. The CDR3 protein is CASSLGLAENTGELFF. The CDR3 DNA follows: TGTGCCAGCAGTTTAGGGCTAGCGGAAAACACCGGGGAGCTGTTTTTT.

The chain uses TRBV15 and TRBJ1-5; no definite D call. The CDR3 spans 13 residues. Deletions cut 1 base from V and 6 bases from J, with 7 bases between. CDR1 and CDR2 from the germline V gene are LNHNV and YYDKDF (reference sequence). CDR3 amino acids: CATSRAWGQPQHF. CDR3 DNA: TGTGCCACCAGCAGAGCTTGGGGTCAGCCCCAGCATTTT.

The rearrangement links TRBV6-2 or TRBV6-3 to TRBJ2-1, with D unresolved. Germline-derived CDR1 and CDR2 are MNHEY and SVGEGT. V was shortened by 6 bases and J by 3 bases, with 12 bases between the two germline ends. This CDR3 has 14 residues. CDR3: CASSHRSDYNEQFF. The CDR3 bases are TGTGCCAGCAGCCACCGGTCGGACTACAATGAGCAGTTCTTC.

The sample holds one count of this clonotype. The V gene is TRBV20-1, the J gene TRBJ2-3; TRBD1 is a possible D gene (5 bases). The CDR3 contains 12 residues. V dropped 7 bases and J dropped 4 bases, with 12 bases sitting between them. In germline, CDR1 is DFQATT, CDR2 SNEGSKA (reference sequence). CDR3 loop: CSVQGVPDTQYF. The CDR3 DNA reads TGCAGTGTCCAAGGGGTCCCAGATACGCAGTATTTT.

The table lists this clonotype with a few counts. The V call is TRBV19, the J call TRBJ2-3; D is unresolved. Germline V lookup: CDR1 LNHDA, CDR2 SQIVND (reference sequence). Deletions cut 3 bases from V and 1 base from J, with 5 bases between. CDR3 length: 13 amino acids. The CDR3 is CASSIVGTDTQYF. The CDR3 DNA reads as TGTGCCAGTAGTATCGTGGGCACAGATACGCAGTATTTT.

In the case of this clonotype: This may be a read error, as it is one base from a much larger clone. The V and J genes are TRBV2 and TRBJ2-7; D remains unclear. V lost 8 bases, J lost 5 bases, and 22 bases lay in between. Germline-derived CDR1 and CDR2 are SNHLY and FYNNEI. CDR3 length: 15 amino acids. The CDR3 region is CASGPGAPPIHEQYF. The CDR3 nucleotides are TGTGCCAGCGGTCCCGGAGCCCCACCCATCCACGAGCAGTACTTC. Together with reference TRBV2 and TRBJ2-7, the CDR3 gives the full variable domain: EPEVTQTPSHQVTQMGQEVILRCVPISNHLYFYWYRQILGQKVEFLVSFYNNEISEKSEIFDDQFSVERPDGSNFTLKIRSTKLEDSAMYFCASGPGAPPIHEQYFGPGTRLTVT.

The chain is built from TRBV20-1 and TRBJ2-1; TRBD2 matches at 12 bases. The CDR3 has 14 residues. After removal of 6 bases from V and 4 bases from J, the junction contained 4 bases not matched to a gene. CDR1 is DFQATT and CDR2 is SNEGSKA in the germline V gene (reference sequence). The CDR3 DNA sequence: TGCAGTGCAAGGACTAGCGGGGCATACAATGAGCAGTTCTTC. Its translation is CSARTSGAYNEQFF.